These T cell receptor beta chains were read from a single sample in a study of blood T cell repertoires in COVID-19. TCRdb keeps only in-frame clones here, not all; method: immunoSEQ multiplex PCR. The sample yields about 260,000 clones, approximately 89% seen once. What was sequenced was peripheral blood. Receptor source: a man aged 40-50 years with active or convalescent COVID-19. CDR3s include the opening cysteine and the closing phenylalanine or tryptophan. The order of the fields is V gene, clone size, D gene, J gene, CDR3 protein, CDR3 DNA. The D gene is left open where the match is weak. Clone size appears in some rows only: once, few, many, or a class for an expanded clone.

TRBV3-1/TRBV3-2,-,TRBD2,TRBJ2-7,CASSQDGGRRAHEQYF,TGTGCCAGCAGCCAAGACGGCGGGAGGCGCGCCCACGAGCAGTACTTC
TRBV6-5,-,TRBD1,TRBJ1-1,CASSRQGGTEAFF,TGTGCCAGCAGCCGACAGGGGGGGACTGAAGCTTTCTTT
TRBV6-5,-,TRBD1,TRBJ2-4,CASTGDRVKNIQYF,TGTGCCAGCACTGGAGACAGGGTAAAAAACATTCAGTACTTC
TRBV11-2,-,-,TRBJ2-2,CASSLSGQAGELFF,TGTGCCAGCAGCTTAAGTGGCCAGGCCGGGGAGCTGTTTTTT
TRBV18,-,TRBD1,TRBJ2-3,CASSPQGTGLRTDTQYF,TGTGCCAGCTCACCACAGGGGACAGGCCTCCGCACAGATACGCAGTATTTT
TRBV5-1,few,TRBD1,TRBJ2-2,CASTGQANTGELFF,TGCGCCAGCACCGGACAGGCGAACACCGGGGAGCTGTTTTTT
TRBV3-1/TRBV3-2,-,-,TRBJ1-6,CASSPGGNSPLHF,TGTGCCAGCAGCCCGGGGGGTAATTCACCCCTCCACTTT
TRBV12-5,-,-,TRBJ2-4,CASGLKPDTAAYF,TGTGCTAGTGGTTTGAAGCCCGACACTGCTGCGTACTTC
TRBV5-4,-,TRBD1,TRBJ1-4,CASSLAGTGGEKLFF,TGTGCCAGCAGCTTGGCCGGGACAGGGGGTGAAAAACTGTTTTTT
TRBV30,-,-,TRBJ1-2,CAWTQETKGYTF,TGTGCCTGGACTCAGGAAACGAAAGGCTACACCTTC